This T cell receptor beta chain was profiled in a study of sequential checkpoint blockade in melanoma. From germline, CDR1 is SGHNT and CDR2 YENEEA. The CDR3 spans 18 residues. V trimming: 5 bases; J trimming: 9 bases; junction bases outside the gene matches: 22. Specified treatment: randomized to nivolumab then ipilimumab (arm A) or the reverse (arm B). Repertoires were generated with immunoSEQ multiplex PCR, while TCRdb's copy carries only in-frame clones and drops some. The data hold about 2,500 clones, with under 25% observed a single time. The starting material was tumor tissue (inferred from file names), obtained from a patient given nivolumab and ipilimumab in sequence. The chain couples TRBV11-3 to TRBJ2-1, with 7 bases identical to TRBD1. The receptor's source is a human donor with melanoma. The CDR3 region has the DNA TGTGCCAGCAGCCCGAGGTCGAGGCAGGCAGGGGGTTCAGTTGAGCAGTTCTTC. It codes for CASSPRSRQAGGSVEQFF.